This T cell receptor beta chain was found in a study of PD-1 blockade in mismatch repair-deficient tumors. Trimming at V came to 1 base and at J to 8 bases, leaving 7 bases not matched to a gene. CDR3 length: 15 amino acids. The germline V gene has CDR1 LNHNV and CDR2 YYDKDF (reference sequence). Sequenced by immunoSEQ multiplex PCR; TCRdb stores in-frame clones only, minus some. The table has about 68,000 clones, around four fifths seen once. Sequenced here: peripheral blood, sampled 2 weeks after starting pembrolizumab. The sequence was collected from an adult with mismatch repair-deficient cancer. The genes are TRBV15 and TRBJ1-2; TRBD1 agrees at 10 bases. In DNA, the CDR3 is TGTGCCACCAGCAGAGTCCGGACAGGGGGAGACGGCTACACCTTC. Encoded protein: CATSRVRTGGDGYTF.